A single sample gave rise to the 20 T cell receptor beta chains below, sequenced in a study of OX40 agonist ivuxolimab in advanced cancers. Assay: immunoSEQ multiplex PCR; the TCRdb copy retains only in-frame clones and omits some. The profile covers approximately 15,000 clones, with roughly 86% appearing a single time and around 0.7% taken by the ten largest. This specimen was CD4+ or CD8+ T cells sorted from blood, taken in a trial of the OX40 agonist ivuxolimab. Receptors were obtained from an adult with an advanced solid tumor such as melanoma, head and neck, liver or kidney cancer.

V gene TRBV4-2 combines with J gene TRBJ2-3; D call uncertain. Germline assignment: CDR1 LGHNA and CDR2 YNFKEQ. CDR3 length: 13 amino acids. The V end lost 4 bases, the J end lost 0 bases, and 5 bases lay between the germline ends. The CDR3 nucleotides are TGTGCCAGCAGCCGCAGGAGCACAGATACGCAGTATTTT. This encodes CASSRRSTDTQYF.

As DNA, the CDR3 is TGCGCCAGCAGCTTGACAGTTAGCGGGGGTCCCGAACCCTACAATGAGCAGTTCTTC. Encoded protein: CASSLTVSGGPEPYNEQFF. This chain joins TRBV5-1 and TRBJ2-1, with 9 bases fitting TRBD2. CDR1 and CDR2 (germline): SGHRS, YFSETQ. The CDR3 length is 19 residues. V gave up 1 base and J gave up 2 bases; unmatched junction bases: 13.

Only a few counts were recorded for this clone. This chain joins TRBV6-5 and TRBJ2-1; no reliable D call. CDR1 and CDR2 from the germline V gene are MNHEY and SVGAGI. The CDR3 is 13 amino acids. V was trimmed by 9 bases and J by 2 bases, leaving 11 bases between them. The CDR3 nucleotides are TGTGCCAGTCGACAAGTGGCCTACAATGAGCAGTTCTTC. Translation gives CASRQVAYNEQFF.

The chain is built from TRBV4-2 and TRBJ2-5, with D tentatively TRBD2 (7 bases). The CDR3 is 18 residues long. Trimming pared 3 bases from V and 1 base from J, leaving 21 bases between. Germline V CDR1 and CDR2: LGHNA, YNFKEQ. The CDR3 spells CASSHLNGRGPLQETQYF. In nucleotides, the CDR3 is TGTGCCAGCAGCCATCTGAATGGGCGGGGGCCCCTCCAAGAGACCCAGTACTTC.

V is TRBV10-3 and J is TRBJ2-5, with no clear D. Trimming removed 7 bases from V and 5 bases from J, with 20 bases in between. The CDR3 loop spans 15 amino acids. CDR1 ENHRY and CDR2 SYGVKD come from the germline V gene. CDR3 in amino acids: CAIKRVARDDETQYF. CDR3 sequence (DNA): TGTGCCATCAAGCGTGTGGCCCGTGACGACGAGACCCAGTACTTC.

V gene TRBV29-1 combines with J gene TRBJ1-2, with D uncertain. The CDR3 has 15 amino acids. V was pared by 0 bases and J by 0 bases, with 11 bases between. Germline V gene sequence: CDR1 SQVTM, CDR2 ANQGSEA. The CDR3 coding sequence is TGCAGCGTTGAAGATCCCCTAACAGCTAACTATGGCTACACCTTC. This translates into CSVEDPLTANYGYTF. The full variable domain, its missing parts supplied by reference TRBV29-1 and TRBJ1-2, is SAVISQKPSRDICQRGTSLTIQCQVDSQVTMMFWYRQQPGQSLTLIATANQGSEATYESGFVIDKFPISRPNLTFSTLTVSNMSPEDSSIYLCSVEDPLTANYGYTFGSGTRLTVV.

This chain links TRBV9 with TRBJ2-5, with 11 bases lining up with TRBD2. CDR3 length: 16 residues. The V gene's germline CDR1 is SGDLS and CDR2 YYNGEE. V shed 3 bases and J 5 bases; nucleotides not matched to a gene: 9. The CDR3 sequence is CASSAGQLAGEETQYF. CDR3 nucleotides: TGTGCCAGCAGCGCCGGTCAACTAGCGGGGGAGGAGACCCAGTACTTC.

J is TRBJ1-1 and V is TRBV29-1, with a tentative D call TRBD1 (6 bases). The CDR3 is 15 amino acids. The V gene's germline CDR1 is SQVTM and CDR2 ANQGSEA. V dropped 4 bases and J dropped 0 bases, with 15 bases sitting between them. The DNA of the CDR3 is TGCAGCGTTGGATCGGACAGCTACATGAACACTGAAGCTTTCTTT. Residues: CSVGSDSYMNTEAFF.

The chain combines TRBV7-9 with TRBJ1-6, with 9 bases that match TRBD1. The CDR3 is 14 amino acids. CDR1 and CDR2 (germline): SEHNR, FQNEAQ (reference sequence). With 5 bases clipped from V and 16 bases from J, the junction kept 12 bases outside the gene matches. CDR3 coding DNA: TGTGCCAGCAGCACGACCGGGACAGGGTTTCAGCTCCACTTT. Encoded protein: CASSTTGTGFQLHF.

This clone was counted once. The chain couples TRBV28 to TRBJ2-1; D gene ambiguous. CDR1 MDHEN and CDR2 SYDVKM come from the germline V gene. The V end was cut by 8 bases, the J end by 2 bases, with 7 bases between. CDR3 length equals 12 residues. The CDR3 coding sequence is TGTGCCAGCGGACCGACCTACAATGAGCAGTTCTTC. This translates into CASGPTYNEQFF.

This chain connects TRBV29-1 to TRBJ1-2, with 7 bases matching TRBD1. The CDR3 contains 13 residues. Trimming took 6 bases from V and 4 from J; bases not matched to a gene: 8. Germline V lookup: CDR1 SQVTM, CDR2 ANQGSEA. Here the CDR3 reads CSVVVQGTYGYTF. CDR3 in DNA: TGCAGCGTGGTCGTACAGGGGACCTATGGCTACACCTTC.

This clone is a singleton in its sample. This chain links TRBV6-1 with TRBJ1-3; tentatively, D is TRBD1 (6 bases). Germline CDR1 MNHNS, CDR2 SASEGT. Trimming stripped 3 bases from V and 4 bases from J, with 13 bases between. The CDR3 is 15 amino acids. CDR3 in amino acids: CASSDQHRAGNTIYF. CDR3 bases: TGTGCCAGCAGTGATCAGCACAGGGCGGGAAACACCATATATTTT.

In this sample, this clone turned up once. The V and J genes are TRBV5-1 and TRBJ2-1; possible D gene TRBD2, 5 bases. The CDR3 consists of 14 residues. Per the germline V gene, CDR1 is SGHRS and CDR2 is YFSETQ. The V end was cut by 1 base, the J end by 4 bases, with 9 bases between. The CDR3 region is CASSLNGVYNEQFF. As DNA, the CDR3 is TGCGCCAGCAGCTTGAACGGGGTGTACAATGAGCAGTTCTTC.

The chain carries TRBV9 and TRBJ2-3, with D possibly being TRBD1 (6 bases). Per the germline V gene, CDR1 is SGDLS and CDR2 is YYNGEE. The CDR3 contains 16 residues. Deletions cut 0 bases from V and 0 bases from J, with 11 bases between. This CDR3 reads CASSVAQGKSTDTQYF. The CDR3 DNA reads TGTGCCAGCAGCGTAGCCCAGGGGAAGAGCACAGATACGCAGTATTTT.

The table lists this clone with a few counts. The rearrangement uses TRBV7-2 and TRBJ2-5; D call uncertain. Germline CDR1 is SGHTA and CDR2 is FQGNSA. Deletions cut 1 base from V and 9 bases from J, with 18 bases between. There are 15 residues in the CDR3. CDR3 region: CASSLESIGRMAQYF. The CDR3 bases are TGTGCCAGCAGCTTAGAGTCTATAGGACGTATGGCCCAGTACTTC.

This clone was seen just once. This chain joins TRBV16 and TRBJ2-1; 7 positions agree with TRBD1. In germline, CDR1 is KGHSY, CDR2 FQNENV. The length of the CDR3 is 13 residues. Unmatched junction bases numbered 6, after V lost 4 bases and J lost 9 bases. CDR3 DNA sequence: TGTGCCAGCAGCCCAGACAGGGTTGGTGAGCAGTTCTTC. Its protein product is CASSPDRVGEQFF.

The chain links TRBV7-6 to TRBJ2-1; D possibly corresponds to TRBD2 (6 bases). The CDR3 is made up of 13 amino acids. V was cut by 2 bases and J by 10 bases, with 12 bases left in between. Germline V gene sequence: CDR1 SGHVS, CDR2 FNYEAQ. The CDR3 region is CASSLMASAEQFF. The CDR3, as DNA: TGTGCCAGCAGCTTAATGGCTAGCGCGGAGCAGTTCTTC.

This rearrangement joins TRBV6-5 to TRBJ2-1; no definite D call. Germline-derived CDR1 and CDR2 are MNHEY and SVGAGI. The V end lost 7 bases, the J end lost 3 bases, and 4 bases lay between the germline ends. The CDR3 sequence is 11 residues long. The CDR3 nucleotides are TGTGCCAGCACCTTCTACAATGAGCAGTTCTTC. Translating gives CASTFYNEQFF.

V usage is TRBV7-9 and J usage is TRBJ2-3, with 9 nucleotides matching TRBD1. CDR3 size: 12 residues. Germline V CDR1 and CDR2: SEHNR, FQNEAQ (reference sequence). The V segment lost 5 bases and the J segment 9 bases; nucleotides outside the gene matches: 3. The CDR3 protein is CASSQDRGTQYF. CDR3 coding DNA: TGTGCCAGCAGCCAGGACAGGGGAACGCAGTATTTT.

The chain is built from TRBV5-1 and TRBJ2-1, with D tentatively TRBD1 or TRBD2 (5 bases each). V was trimmed by 4 bases and J by 8 bases, leaving 10 bases between them. Germline values: CDR1 SGHRS, CDR2 YFSETQ. The CDR3 is 12 amino acids. The CDR3 DNA reads as TGCGCCAGCAGCCGAACGGGGCATGAGCAGTTCTTC. Residues: CASSRTGHEQFF.